The clone carrying this T cell receptor beta chain was seen a handful of times. The data stem from a study of patients and donors after allogeneic stem cell transplantation. One entry per CDR3 protein, called by TCRdb with MiXCR from the RT-PCR reads. The table shows roughly 200,000 distinct CDR3 sequences, with about 40% occurring only once. CDR1 is MDHEN, CDR2 SYDVKM, per germline. CDR3 size: 15 residues. The trim removed 3 bases at V and 7 bases at J, leaving 9 bases unmatched. The chain recombines TRBV28 with TRBJ2-7, with 10 bases identical to TRBD2. Source material: blood, either unsorted or a sorted T cell fraction (not recorded which). This receptor was taken from a human donor who was either an allogeneic HSCT recipient or a stem cell or donor lymphocyte infusion donor (not recorded which). It is not recorded whose cells these are; they may come from a transplant donor. Here the CDR3 DNA reads TGTGCCAGCAGTTTTCAGCTAGCGGGAGTTAGTGAGCAGTACTTC. As protein: CASSFQLAGVSEQYF.